This is a list of T cell receptor beta chains from one sample in a study of blood T cell repertoires in COVID-19. Clones were sequenced by immunoSEQ multiplex PCR, and TCRdb holds only the in-frame ones, with some missing. The data show about 180,000 clones, with roughly 79% seen just once and more than 25% held by the top ten. Sequenced input: peripheral blood. The source is a woman aged 70-85 years with acute or convalescent COVID-19. Both conserved end residues are part of each CDR3. Each record gives: J gene, D gene, V gene, clone size, CDR3 DNA, CDR3 protein. D genes are given only for firm matches. Clone size appears in some rows only: once, few, many, or a class for an expanded clone.

J gene: TRBJ2-1; D gene: .; V gene: TRBV27; clone size: few; CDR3 DNA: TGTGCCAGCAGGCGACTAGGAGACTACAATGAGCAGTTCTTC; CDR3 protein: CASRRLGDYNEQFF
J gene: TRBJ2-1; D gene: .; V gene: TRBV5-1; clone size: .; CDR3 DNA: TGCGCCAGCAGTGAACGGCGCGCCGGCGGGGAGCAGTTCTTC; CDR3 protein: CASSERRAGGEQFF
J gene: TRBJ2-1; D gene: .; V gene: TRBV7-3; clone size: .; CDR3 DNA: TGTGCCAGCAGCTTAACCAGGGACAATGAGCAGTTCTTC; CDR3 protein: CASSLTRDNEQFF
J gene: TRBJ2-1; D gene: TRBD2; V gene: TRBV30; clone size: once; CDR3 DNA: TGTGCCTGGAAGAAGGGACTAGCGGGAGAGGAGCAGTTCTTC; CDR3 protein: CAWKKGLAGEEQFF
J gene: TRBJ2-5; D gene: .; V gene: TRBV15; clone size: .; CDR3 DNA: TGTGCCACCAGCCGTTCAGGATTGGAGACCCAGTACTTC; CDR3 protein: CATSRSGLETQYF
J gene: TRBJ2-7; D gene: .; V gene: TRBV18; clone size: .; CDR3 DNA: TGTGCCAGCTCACCAGGGCAGGGGAGTTGGGAGCAGTACTTC; CDR3 protein: CASSPGQGSWEQYF
J gene: TRBJ2-1; D gene: TRBD2; V gene: TRBV10-1; clone size: .; CDR3 DNA: TGCGCCAGCAGTGATCTGCGGGGGAGTGAGCAGTTCTTC; CDR3 protein: CASSDLRGSEQFF
J gene: TRBJ2-3; D gene: TRBD2; V gene: TRBV29-1; clone size: .; CDR3 DNA: TGCAGCGTTGGGGGACTAGCGGAGGCTGGCGGCACAGATACGCAGTATTTT; CDR3 protein: CSVGGLAEAGGTDTQYF
J gene: TRBJ2-5; D gene: .; V gene: TRBV27; clone size: .; CDR3 DNA: TGTGCCAGCAGTTTATTCTCGGGGGACGAGACCCAGTACTTC; CDR3 protein: CASSLFSGDETQYF
J gene: TRBJ1-5; D gene: .; V gene: TRBV19; clone size: .; CDR3 DNA: TGTGCCAGTAGTATCGGAGGGTACAATCAGCCCCAGCATTTT; CDR3 protein: CASSIGGYNQPQHF